This is a list of T cell receptor beta chains from one sample in a study of cytomegalovirus exposure and HLA in healthy donors. Produced via immunoSEQ multiplex PCR; TCRdb's table is partial and in-frame only. This sample has 200,000 to 250,000 clones, with approximately 80% found just once. Sequences were obtained from PBMCs. The receptors were sampled from a boy aged 2 to 10 in good health and CMV-seronegative. The CDR3 runs from the conserved cysteine through the conserved F or W. The D gene is left open where the match is weak. Expanded clones get a size class; other rows say once, few or many, or leave the size out.

abundance,d_gene,v_gene,j_gene,CDR3nt,CDR3aa
.,TRBD1,TRBV7-8,TRBJ1-5,TGTGCCAGCAGCTCTTGGACAGGGGAAAGCCAGCCCCAGCATTTT,CASSSWTGESQPQHF
.,TRBD1,TRBV7-9,TRBJ1-6,TGTGCCAGCAGCTTAGGGGGGACAGAGGTCTCACCCCTCCACTTT,CASSLGGTEVSPLHF
.,TRBD2,TRBV11-2,TRBJ2-3,TGTGCCAGCAGCTTAGCCCCTAGCGGGAATTCGCAGTATTTT,CASSLAPSGNSQYF
.,TRBD1,TRBV29-1,TRBJ1-2,TGCAGCGTTGGGGACAGCTATGGCTACACCTTC,CSVGDSYGYTF
.,.,TRBV7-9,TRBJ2-1,TGTGCCAGCAGCCACGAAGGGGCCTACAATGAGCAGTTCTTC,CASSHEGAYNEQFF
.,.,TRBV27,TRBJ1-2,TGTGCCAGCAACCCCACCCCCAGGGCCTATGGCTACACCTTC,CASNPTPRAYGYTF
.,.,TRBV12-2,TRBJ2-7,TGTGCAAGTCGTGGACTAGCGGGGGGATCCTACGAGCAGTACTTC,CASRGLAGGSYEQYF
.,TRBD1,TRBV6-5,TRBJ1-2,TGTGCCAGCAGCCCTACAGGGGTTGGCTACACCTTC,CASSPTGVGYTF
.,TRBD1,TRBV30,TRBJ2-7,TGTGCCTGGAGTTCGGACAGGGGGCAAATGGCCGAGCAGTACTTC,CAWSSDRGQMAEQYF
.,.,TRBV4-1,TRBJ1-1,TGCGCCAGCAGCCAAGCGACGGGGGGCTGGGACACTGAAGCTTTCTTT,CASSQATGGWDTEAFF
.,.,TRBV6-5,TRBJ1-2,TGTGCCAGCAGTTATAAAGGGGCCTATGGCTACACCTTC,CASSYKGAYGYTF
.,TRBD1,TRBV30,TRBJ1-2,TGTGCCTGGAGTGTCGGGACAGGGATTCTTAACTATGACTACACCTTC,CAWSVGTGILNYDYTF
.,.,TRBV20-1,TRBJ2-3,TGCAGTGCTGGCCGCACAGATACGCAGTATTTT,CSAGRTDTQYF
.,TRBD1,TRBV4-2,TRBJ1-3,TGTGCCAGCAGCTCGGACAGGGTAGATGGAAACACCATATATTTT,CASSSDRVDGNTIYF
.,TRBD2,TRBV29-1,TRBJ2-5,TGCAGCGTCGAAAAACTAGCGCGCCAAGAGACCCAGTACTTC,CSVEKLARQETQYF
few,.,TRBV2,TRBJ2-7,TGTGCCGGATCTCTCGATTCTCTCGGGAACGAGCAGTACTTC,CAGSLDSLGNEQYF
.,.,TRBV19,TRBJ2-5,TGTGCCAGTAGTATAGACAGTCAAGAGACCCAGTACTTC,CASSIDSQETQYF
.,TRBD1,TRBV27,TRBJ2-7,TGTGCCAGCAGCCTGGGGACAGGGGACGCCTACGAGCAGTACTTC,CASSLGTGDAYEQYF
.,.,TRBV11-1,TRBJ2-7,TGTGCCAGCAGGAACATCTACGAGCAGTACTTC,CASRNIYEQYF
.,.,TRBV15,TRBJ1-2,TGTGCCACCAGCAGAGGACAGAACTATGGCTACACCTTC,CATSRGQNYGYTF
.,TRBD1,TRBV9,TRBJ1-1,TGTGCCAGCAGCGTGGGGACAGGGCCCGAAGCTTTCTTT,CASSVGTGPEAFF
once,TRBD1,TRBV7-9,TRBJ1-3,TGTTCCAGCAGCTTTCCGGGACAGTTTGGAAACACCATATATTTT,CSSSFPGQFGNTIYF
.,.,TRBV29-1,TRBJ1-1,TGCAGCGTCTTGGGAGGAGGGACTGAAGCTTTCTTT,CSVLGGGTEAFF
.,TRBD1,TRBV7-9,TRBJ1-3,TGTGCCAGCAGCTTTCCGGGACAGTTTGGAAACACCATATATTTT,CASSFPGQFGNTIYF
.,.,TRBV10-3,TRBJ1-4,TGTGCCATCAGTGCTGGGCAGAATAATGAAAAACTGTTTTTT,CAISAGQNNEKLFF
.,.,TRBV7-9,TRBJ1-3,TGTGCCAGCAGCTTACAAGGGGTGTTGGTTGGAAACACCATATATTTT,CASSLQGVLVGNTIYF
.,TRBD1,TRBV20-1,TRBJ1-1,TGCAGTGCCGAGACAGGGGCTGAAGCTTTCTTT,CSAETGAEAFF
few,TRBD1,TRBV6-6,TRBJ1-1,TGTGCCAGCAGTTACTCGTTATCAGGGGGTAAGACTGAAGCTTTCTTT,CASSYSLSGGKTEAFF
.,TRBD1,TRBV19,TRBJ1-3,TGTGCCAGTAACGACAGGGGTGGAAACACCATATATTTT,CASNDRGGNTIYF
.,.,TRBV2,TRBJ2-7,TGTGCCAGCAGTATACAGAGAGAGCCCTACGAGCAGTACTTC,CASSIQREPYEQYF
.,.,TRBV9,TRBJ2-7,TGTGCCAGCAGCGTGAGCGAGAGCCCCTACGAGCAGTACTTC,CASSVSESPYEQYF
.,.,TRBV14,TRBJ1-2,TGTGCCAGCAGCCAAGGGGGCATCTATGGCTACACCTTC,CASSQGGIYGYTF